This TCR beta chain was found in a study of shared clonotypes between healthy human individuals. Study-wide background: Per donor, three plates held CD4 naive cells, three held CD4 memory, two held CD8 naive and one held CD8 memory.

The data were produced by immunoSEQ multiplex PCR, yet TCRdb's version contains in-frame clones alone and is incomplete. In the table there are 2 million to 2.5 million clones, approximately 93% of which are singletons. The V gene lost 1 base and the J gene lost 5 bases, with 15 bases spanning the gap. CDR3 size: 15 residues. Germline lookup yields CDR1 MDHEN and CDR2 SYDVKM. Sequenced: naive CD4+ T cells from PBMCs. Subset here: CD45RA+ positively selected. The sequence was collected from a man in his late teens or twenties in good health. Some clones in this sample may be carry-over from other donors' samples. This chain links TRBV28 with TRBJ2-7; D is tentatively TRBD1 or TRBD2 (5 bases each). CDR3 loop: CASSLSGTASNEQYF. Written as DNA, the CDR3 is TGTGCCAGCAGTTTATCCGGGACGGCTTCCAACGAGCAGTACTTC.